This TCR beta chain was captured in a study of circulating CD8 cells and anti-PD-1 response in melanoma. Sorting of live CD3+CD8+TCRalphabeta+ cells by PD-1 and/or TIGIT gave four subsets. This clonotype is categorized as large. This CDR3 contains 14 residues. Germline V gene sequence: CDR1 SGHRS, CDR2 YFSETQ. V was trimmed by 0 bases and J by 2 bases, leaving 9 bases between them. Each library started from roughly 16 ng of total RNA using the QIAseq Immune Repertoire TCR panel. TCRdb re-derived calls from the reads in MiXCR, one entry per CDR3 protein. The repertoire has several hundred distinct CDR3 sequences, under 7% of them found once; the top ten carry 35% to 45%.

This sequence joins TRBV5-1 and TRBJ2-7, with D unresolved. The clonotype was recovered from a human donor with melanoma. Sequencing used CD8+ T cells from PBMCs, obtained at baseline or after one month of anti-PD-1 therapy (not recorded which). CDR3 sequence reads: CASSLGRETYEQYF. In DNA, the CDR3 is TGCGCCAGCAGCTTGGGTCGAGAAACCTACGAGCAGTACTTC.